The 20 T cell receptor beta chains below were found in one sample sequenced in a study of T-cell reconstitution after alpha-beta-depleted transplantation in children. Unique molecular identifiers tagged the TCRbeta library. MiXCR, applied by TCRdb to the PCR reads, yields one record per CDR3 protein. The table shows 700,000 or so distinct CDR3 sequences, with around 13% occurring only once. Sample: PBMCs, taken before TCRalphabeta/CD19-depleted stem cell transplant. The source is a girl between 2 and 10 years old with congenital amegakaryocytic thrombocytopenia, due to receive a stem cell transplant.

This clonotype was observed a few times. The chain recombines TRBV20-1 with TRBJ1-1; weak D call: TRBD1 (5 bases). The CDR3 extends over 13 amino acids. V lost 6 bases, J lost 2 bases, and 13 bases lay in between. From germline, CDR1 is DFQATT and CDR2 SNEGSKA (reference sequence). CDR3 in amino acids: CSAVGGVNTEAFF. The CDR3 nucleotides are TGCAGTGCGGTCGGGGGGGTCAACACTGAAGCTTTCTTT.

This clonotype showed up many times. J is TRBJ2-3 and V is TRBV12-3 or TRBV12-4; maybe TRBD2 (6 bases). This CDR3 comprises 14 residues. V lost 5 bases and J lost 2, with 11 bases in between. The CDR3 region is CASSLTRITDTQYF. The CDR3 DNA is TGTGCCAGCAGTCTGACTAGAATCACAGATACGCAGTATTTT.

The rearrangement links TRBV5-1 to TRBJ2-2; D ambiguous. Trimming pared 2 bases from V and 4 bases from J, leaving 6 bases between. Germline lookup yields CDR1 SGHRS and CDR2 YFSETQ. The CDR3 is 13 residues long. CDR3 sequence reads: CASSFGLTGELFF. The CDR3 nucleotides are TGCGCCAGCAGCTTCGGTCTCACCGGGGAGCTGTTTTTT.

This clonotype was found once. The junction shows a germline mismatch at one end, possibly a read error. V usage is TRBV12-3 or TRBV12-4 and J usage is TRBJ2-2, with D hard to call. The CDR3 has 17 amino acids. CDR3: CASSPGFGRKNIGELFF. As DNA, the CDR3 is TGTGCCAGCAGTCCAGGTTTTGGTCGAAAGAACATCGGGGAGCTGTTTTTT.

The sample holds a few counts of this clonotype. V is TRBV25-1 and J is TRBJ2-7; the D is unclear. Germline CDR1 reads MGHDK; CDR2 reads SYGVNS. Trimming left V 2 bases short and J 0 bases short, with 17 bases between. The CDR3 has 17 amino acids. CDR3 loop: CASSEGNRAVSSYEQYF. CDR3 DNA sequence: TGTGCCAGCAGTGAAGGCAACCGGGCTGTTAGCTCCTACGAGCAGTACTTC.

This clonotype was observed many times. The rearrangement joins TRBV14 to TRBJ2-3; a possible D gene is TRBD2 (6 bases). Germline V CDR1 and CDR2: SGHDN, FVKESK. This CDR3 comprises 14 residues. Trimming took off 3 bases at V and 2 bases at J, with 9 bases between the two ends. CDR3 sequence: CASSHREHTDTQYF. CDR3 DNA: TGTGCCAGCAGCCATCGGGAGCACACAGATACGCAGTATTTT.

The chain combines TRBV12-3 or TRBV12-4 with TRBJ2-3; 8 bases match TRBD2. The trim removed 5 bases at V and 4 bases at J, leaving 14 bases unmatched. The CDR3 consists of 17 residues. Written as DNA, the CDR3 is TGTGCCAGCAGTCCTCCTTTAGCGGGACGTTCATCAGATACGCAGTATTTT. It codes for CASSPPLAGRSSDTQYF.

This clonotype was detected only once. CDR3 sequence (DNA): TGCAGTGCCGTGACTAGCGGGGACCACGAGCAGTACTTC. Translating gives CSAVTSGDHEQYF. V is TRBV20-1 and J is TRBJ2-7; 11 bases align to TRBD2. Germline CDR1 DFQATT, CDR2 SNEGSKA (reference sequence). With 6 bases clipped from V and 5 bases from J, the junction kept 6 bases outside the gene matches. This CDR3 is built from 13 residues.

This clonotype was detected only a few times. V usage is TRBV4-1 and J usage is TRBJ2-3; D remains ambiguous. The CDR3 has 15 residues. V was pared by 0 bases and J by 0 bases, with 7 bases between. In germline, CDR1 is MGHRA, CDR2 YSYEKL. CDR3 nucleotides: TGCGCCAGCAGCCAAGATAGAGATAGCACAGATACGCAGTATTTT. Protein sequence: CASSQDRDSTDTQYF.

CDR3 nucleotide sequence: TGTGCCAGCAGGGCGGGTAACGCGAACACCGGGGAGCTGTTTTTT. Protein sequence: CASRAGNANTGELFF. The V call is TRBV14, the J call TRBJ2-2; D is perhaps TRBD2 (5 bases). V lost 6 bases and J lost 0, with 11 bases in between. This CDR3 has 15 amino acids. Germline assignment: CDR1 SGHDN and CDR2 FVKESK.

The rearrangement links TRBV15 to TRBJ2-2; no definite D call. The CDR3 consists of 14 residues. CDR1 and CDR2 from the germline V gene are LNHNV and YYDKDF (reference sequence). Trimming removed 0 bases from V and 8 bases from J, with 10 bases in between. CDR3: CATSRDVAVGELFF. In nucleotides, the CDR3 is TGTGCCACCAGCAGAGACGTGGCTGTAGGGGAGCTGTTTTTT. The full variable domain, rest sourced from reference TRBV15 and TRBJ2-2, is DAMVIQNPRYQVTQFGKPVTLSCSQTLNHNVMYWYQQKSSQAPKLLFHYYDKDFNNEADTPDNFQSRRPNTSFCFLDIRSPGLGDTAMYLCATSRDVAVGELFFGEGSRLTVL.

This rearrangement joins TRBV12-3 or TRBV12-4 to TRBJ2-1, with 7 bases aligning to TRBD2. The CDR3 loop spans 13 amino acids. V lost 8 bases to trimming and J lost 3 bases; unmatched junction nucleotides: 4. The CDR3 nucleotides are TGTGCCAGCCGGGACTACGACTACAATGAGCAGTTCTTC. This sequence encodes CASRDYDYNEQFF.

This clonotype was recorded at least ten times. This chain connects TRBV5-1 to TRBJ2-2, with D possibly being TRBD2 (6 bases). The CDR3 totals 17 residues. Germline lookup yields CDR1 SGHRS and CDR2 YFSETQ. V was cut by 7 bases and J by 2 bases, with 21 bases left in between. The CDR3 sequence: CASGARGTEPNTGELFF. The CDR3 DNA follows: TGCGCCAGCGGGGCCCGCGGGACTGAACCCAACACCGGGGAGCTGTTTTTT.

This clonotype was seen many times. CDR3 sequence (DNA): TGCAGTGCTAGCTCGCCAGCGTACCAAGAGACCCAGTACTTC. Its translation is CSASSPAYQETQYF. The chain couples TRBV20-1 to TRBJ2-5, with D unresolved. Per germline, CDR1 DFQATT and CDR2 SNEGSKA (reference sequence). Trimming left V 3 bases short and J 0 bases short, with 11 bases between. This CDR3 contains 14 residues.

The table lists this clonotype with a few counts. V and J are TRBV24-1 and TRBJ2-1, with D tentatively TRBD1 (6 bases). The ends were cut back, 5 bases at V and 4 bases at J, with 14 bases in the middle. Germline values: CDR1 KGHDR, CDR2 SFDVKD. The CDR3 is 15 amino acids. The CDR3 nucleotides read TGTGCCACCAGTGGGGGGCAAGGGAAGTACAATGAGCAGTTCTTC. This translates into CATSGGQGKYNEQFF.

The V and J genes are TRBV7-2 and TRBJ2-7; 7 bases are a match to TRBD1. The V gene end was trimmed by 5 bases and the J gene end by 5 bases; junction bases not matched to a gene: 9. The CDR3 covers 14 residues. Germline CDR1 reads SGHTA; CDR2 reads FQGNSA. The CDR3 DNA follows: TGTGCCAGCAGCCCTCTGACAGGGAACCACGAGCAGTACTTC. Its translation: CASSPLTGNHEQYF. The full variable domain, rest sourced from reference TRBV7-2 and TRBJ2-7, is GAGVSQSPSNKVTEKGKDVELRCDPISGHTALYWYRQSLGQGLEFLIYFQGNSAPDKSGLPSDRFSAERTGGSVSTLTIQRTQQEDSAVYLCASSPLTGNHEQYFGPGTRLTVT.

Many counts were recorded for this clonotype. The chain recombines TRBV12-3 or TRBV12-4 with TRBJ2-7; D uncertain. This CDR3 has 13 residues. V shed 2 bases and J shed 5 bases, with 10 bases lying between them. CDR3 sequence (DNA): TGTGCCAGCAGTTTACTGGGCAGACACGAGCAGTACTTC. Translation: CASSLLGRHEQYF.

This clonotype occurred many times. V is TRBV7-2 and J is TRBJ2-2; D is unclear. Germline V gives CDR1 SGHTA, CDR2 FQGNSA. With 2 bases removed from V and 5 bases from J, the gap between germline ends came to 12 bases. This CDR3 has 15 residues. CDR3 amino acids: CASSLRTPGTGELFF. The CDR3 DNA reads as TGTGCCAGCAGCTTACGGACCCCTGGGACCGGGGAGCTGTTTTTT.

V gene TRBV20-1 combines with J gene TRBJ2-1; 10 positions agree with TRBD2. Germline V gene sequence: CDR1 DFQATT, CDR2 SNEGSKA (reference sequence). V dropped 3 bases and J dropped 6; count of bases not matched to a gene: 5. The CDR3 is 14 amino acids. The CDR3 reads CSASRASGSNEQFF. The DNA of the CDR3 is TGCAGTGCTAGTCGGGCTAGCGGGAGCAATGAGCAGTTCTTC.

This clonotype has just a few counts. The V call is TRBV6-6, the J call TRBJ2-1; no firm D call. The length of the CDR3 is 13 residues. CDR1 and CDR2 (germline): MNHNY, SVGAGI (reference sequence). Trimming took off 6 bases at V and 9 bases at J, with 15 bases between the two ends. CDR3: CASSTADKSEQFF. The CDR3 DNA follows: TGTGCCAGCAGCACCGCCGATAAGAGTGAGCAGTTCTTC.